The T cell receptor beta chain under discussion was sequenced for a study of control samples from healthy donors and cancer patients. The method was immunoSEQ multiplex PCR; TCRdb's version includes in-frame clones alone and lacks a portion of them. In the table there are tens of thousands of clones, 95% to 97% of which are singletons. This CDR3 spans 14 amino acids. The V gene lost 5 bases and the J gene lost 0 bases, with 11 bases spanning the gap. Germline loops: CDR1 MDHEN, CDR2 SYDVKM. Input material: blood. This TCR was sampled from a woman under 40 in good health. The chain links TRBV28 to TRBJ2-7; the D call may be TRBD1 or TRBD2 (5 bases each). The chain's CDR3 is CASSRDGLSYEQYF. For the CDR3, the DNA is TGTGCCAGCAGTCGGGACGGTCTCTCCTACGAGCAGTACTTC.